These 26 T cell receptor beta chains originate from one sample sequenced in a study of OX40 agonist ivuxolimab in advanced cancers. TCRdb's copy holds only in-frame clones and misses some; the assay was immunoSEQ multiplex PCR. The sample yields tens of thousands of clones, roughly 80% seen once. The material was CD4+ or CD8+ T cells sorted from blood, obtained in a trial of the OX40 agonist ivuxolimab. The receptors derive from an adult with an advanced solid tumor such as melanoma, head and neck, liver or kidney cancer.

The chain is built from TRBV18 and TRBJ1-4, with 10 bases that match TRBD1. Losses at the gene ends were 6 bases for V and 6 bases for J; bases not matched to a gene: 1. The germline V gene has CDR1 KGHSH and CDR2 LQKENI. The CDR3 runs 13 residues. CDR3 loop: CASSGTGDEKLFF. For the CDR3, the DNA is TGTGCCAGCTCCGGGACAGGGGATGAAAAACTGTTTTTT.

The chain couples TRBV7-3 to TRBJ2-1; D is uncertain. This CDR3 has 14 amino acids. Germline assignment: CDR1 SGHTA and CDR2 FQGTGA. V lost 4 bases, J lost 1 base, and 8 bases lay in between. The CDR3 DNA follows: TGTGCCAGCAGCTCCCCCGGTTCCTACAATGAGCAGTTCTTC. Translating it yields CASSSPGSYNEQFF.

The chain is built from TRBV10-3 and TRBJ2-5, with 11 bases matching TRBD2. J lost 6 bases, V lost 0 bases, and 3 bases had no gene match. From germline, CDR1 is ENHRY and CDR2 SYGVKD. This CDR3 region has 15 residues. The CDR3 nucleotides are TGTGCCATCAGTGAGTCGAGACTAGCGGGACAGACCCAGTACTTC. Translated: CAISESRLAGQTQYF.

This clone has a handful of counts. The chain recombines TRBV29-1 with TRBJ1-2; D uncertain. The CDR3 is 12 residues long. Trimming stripped 7 bases from V and 8 bases from J, with 17 bases between. Germline CDR1 and CDR2: SQVTM and ANQGSEA. CDR3 bases: TGCAGCGGGGCACCATCGGATGAGGGCTACACCTTC. Its translation is CSGAPSDEGYTF.

This clone has more than one count but fewer than ten. The chain joins TRBV6-5 to TRBJ2-1, with 9 bases that match TRBD1. This CDR3 comprises 14 residues. Germline V lookup: CDR1 MNHEY, CDR2 SVGAGI. V shed 9 bases and J 6 bases; nucleotides not matched to a gene: 9. CDR3 loop: CASVEGQGGNEQFF. CDR3 bases: TGTGCCAGTGTTGAGGGACAGGGCGGCAATGAGCAGTTCTTC.

This clone has more than one count but fewer than ten. The gene calls are TRBV7-2 and TRBJ1-4; possible D gene TRBD1, 6 bases. Deletions cut 4 bases from V and 10 bases from J, with 19 bases between. CDR1 is SGHTA and CDR2 is FQGNSA in the germline V gene. CDR3 size: 15 residues. The chain's CDR3 is CASSSQGGSMGKLFF. CDR3 nucleotides: TGTGCCAGCAGCTCCCAAGGGGGTTCTATGGGAAAACTGTTTTTT.

The rearrangement joins TRBV30 to TRBJ2-7; D might be TRBD1 (5 bases). V was shortened by 1 base and J by 2 bases, with 15 bases between the two germline ends. This CDR3 spans 15 amino acids. Per germline, CDR1 GTSNPN and CDR2 SVGIG (reference sequence). The CDR3 nucleotides are TGTGCCTGGAGTGAAGGACAACTCAGAACCTACGAGCAGTACTTC. It is translated as CAWSEGQLRTYEQYF. The full variable domain, in which reference TRBV30 and TRBJ2-7 provide the parts outside the CDR3, is SQTIHQWPATLVQPVGSPLSLECTVEGTSNPNLYWYRQAAGRGLQLLFYSVGIGQISSEVPQNLSASRPQDRQFILSSKKLLLSDSGFYLCAWSEGQLRTYEQYFGPGTRLTVT.

The chain recombines TRBV2 with TRBJ2-3; D gene uncertain. Trimming left V 7 bases short and J 1 base short, with 9 bases between. In germline, CDR1 is SNHLY, CDR2 FYNNEI. The CDR3 is made up of 13 amino acids. CDR3 region: CASNYRGTDTQYF. In nucleotides, the CDR3 is TGTGCCAGCAATTATCGCGGCACAGATACGCAGTATTTT.

This clone was found once. This chain links TRBV7-2 with TRBJ2-2; no clear D. CDR1 and CDR2 from the germline V gene are SGHTA and FQGNSA. The CDR3 loop spans 13 amino acids. V was pared by 2 bases and J by 5 bases, with 6 bases between. The CDR3 DNA reads as TGTGCCAGCAGCTTATGGGGTACCGGGGAGCTGTTTTTT. It encodes CASSLWGTGELFF.

The rearrangement uses TRBV29-1 and TRBJ1-1; D ambiguous. Germline CDR1 reads SQVTM; CDR2 reads ANQGSEA. The CDR3 is made up of 13 amino acids. Trimming pared 5 bases from V and 2 bases from J, leaving 12 bases between. The CDR3 is CSVSRLLNTEAFF. The CDR3 DNA is TGCAGCGTTTCACGCCTACTTAACACTGAAGCTTTCTTT.

The J gene is TRBJ2-5, the V gene TRBV7-9; no clear D gene. The V end lost 4 bases, the J end lost 0 bases, and 9 bases lay between the germline ends. The CDR3 consists of 14 residues. Germline V gives CDR1 SEHNR, CDR2 FQNEAQ (reference sequence). The CDR3 bases are TGTGCCAGCAGCTCTCCGCTATACCAAGAGACCCAGTACTTC. Its translation is CASSSPLYQETQYF.

This clone showed up just a few times. The V and J genes are TRBV30 and TRBJ1-1; 10 nucleotides align to TRBD1. Losses at the gene ends were 5 bases for V and 0 bases for J; bases not matched to a gene: 9. CDR1 is GTSNPN, CDR2 SVGIG, per germline (reference sequence). The CDR3 consists of 16 residues. CDR3 sequence: CAWGGQGGNMNTEAFF. The CDR3 DNA sequence: TGTGCCTGGGGAGGACAGGGGGGGAACATGAACACTGAAGCTTTCTTT.

The chain carries TRBV18 and TRBJ2-7; 7 bases are shared with TRBD2. With V trimmed by 3 bases and J by 2 bases, 4 bases remained unmatched. Looked up from germline, CDR1 is KGHSH and CDR2 is LQKENI. The CDR3 covers 14 residues. In DNA form, the CDR3 reads TGTGCCAGCTCACCTGGGGAGGGGACCTACGAGCAGTACTTC. Amino acid sequence: CASSPGEGTYEQYF.

This clone is medium-sized within its sample. The chain joins TRBV11-2 to TRBJ1-5; D perhaps matches TRBD1 (6 bases). Trimming left V 1 base short and J 2 bases short, with 9 bases between. The CDR3 is 15 amino acids. The germline gives CDR1 SGHAT, CDR2 FQNNGV. The CDR3 spells CASSLVGGGNQPQHF. In DNA form, the CDR3 reads TGTGCCAGCAGCTTAGTAGGGGGTGGCAATCAGCCCCAGCATTTT.

This clone was counted a few times. V is TRBV7-9 and J is TRBJ1-3; tentatively, D is TRBD1 (6 bases). V lost 1 base and J 9 bases, leaving 16 bases between the germline ends. The length of the CDR3 is 15 residues. In germline, CDR1 is SEHNR, CDR2 FQNEAQ (reference sequence). CDR3 nucleotide sequence: TGTGCCAGCAGCTTAGGCGGGGGCCCCGGATCCACCATATATTTT. It encodes CASSLGGGPGSTIYF.

The gene calls are TRBV10-3 and TRBJ2-5; perhaps D is TRBD1 or TRBD2 (6 bases each). The V and J ends lost 0 bases and 4 bases respectively, with 21 bases between them. CDR1 ENHRY and CDR2 SYGVKD come from the germline V gene. The CDR3 runs 18 residues. The CDR3 here is CAISESNPDKWGAETQYF. In nucleotides, the CDR3 is TGTGCCATCAGTGAGTCGAATCCGGACAAGTGGGGGGCAGAGACCCAGTACTTC.

The chain links TRBV7-9 to TRBJ1-1, with a tentative D call TRBD1 (5 bases). This CDR3 region has 14 residues. Germline loops: CDR1 SEHNR, CDR2 FQNEAQ (reference sequence). Deletions cut 7 bases from V and 1 base from J, with 13 bases between. The CDR3 is CASKRGAENTEAFF. CDR3 nucleotide sequence: TGTGCCAGCAAACGGGGCGCAGAGAACACTGAAGCTTTCTTT.

The gene calls are TRBV28 and TRBJ1-2; D possibly corresponds to TRBD1 (6 bases). CDR3 size: 17 residues. CDR1 and CDR2 from the germline V gene are MDHEN and SYDVKM. V dropped 2 bases and J dropped 4 bases, with 20 bases sitting between them. The CDR3 nucleotides read TGTGCCAGCAGTTTAGTCTTGGGGACCGGGACAAGCTATGGCTACACCTTC. Its protein is CASSLVLGTGTSYGYTF.

The chain is built from TRBV9 and TRBJ1-6; D not resolved. The germline V and J ends were trimmed by 3 bases and 9 bases, with 10 bases remaining between them. Germline CDR1 SGDLS, CDR2 YYNGEE. The CDR3 consists of 13 residues. The DNA of the CDR3 is TGTGCCAGCAGCGGACCATACACTTCACCCCTCCACTTT. Its translation is CASSGPYTSPLHF.

This clone has a handful of counts. This chain links TRBV2 with TRBJ2-1, with 10 bases that match TRBD2. CDR3 length: 14 amino acids. The trim removed 4 bases at V and 9 bases at J, leaving 6 bases unmatched. Germline CDR1 and CDR2: SNHLY and FYNNEI. CDR3 sequence: CASSARTSGSEQFF. The CDR3 DNA sequence: TGTGCCAGCAGTGCCCGGACTAGCGGCAGTGAGCAGTTCTTC.

The CDR3 loop is CASSLGVTSGIQETQYF. Here the CDR3 DNA reads TGCGCCAGCAGCTTGGGGGTGACTAGCGGGATTCAAGAGACCCAGTACTTC. The chain couples TRBV5-1 to TRBJ2-5; TRBD2 matches at 11 bases. Germline CDR1 reads SGHRS; CDR2 reads YFSETQ. The length of the CDR3 is 17 residues. Trimming cost V 0 bases and J 2 bases; bases outside gene matches: 6.

The chain links TRBV27 to TRBJ1-5; 7 bases are shared with TRBD1. The germline V gene encodes CDR1 MNHEY and CDR2 SMNVEV (reference sequence). The J segment lost 8 bases and the V segment lost 5 bases, leaving 9 bases of the junction unmatched. The CDR3 extends over 14 amino acids. CDR3 residues: CASSPRQGQEPQHF. In DNA form, the CDR3 reads TGTGCCAGCAGTCCACGACAGGGCCAGGAGCCCCAGCATTTT.

This clone came up once. The chain combines TRBV29-1 with TRBJ2-5, with a weak D call TRBD2 (7 bases). The germline V and J ends were trimmed by 6 bases and 1 base, with 12 bases remaining between them. This CDR3 is built from 13 residues. The germline CDR1 and CDR2 sequences are SQVTM and ANQGSEA. CDR3 nucleotides: TGCAGCGTAGGAGGGGGGGCCCAAGAGACCCAGTACTTC. It specifies CSVGGGAQETQYF. Full variable domain (remainder filled in from reference TRBV29-1 and TRBJ2-5): SAVISQKPSRDICQRGTSLTIQCQVDSQVTMMFWYRQQPGQSLTLIATANQGSEATYESGFVIDKFPISRPNLTFSTLTVSNMSPEDSSIYLCSVGGGAQETQYFGPGTRLLVL.

V gene TRBV28 combines with J gene TRBJ2-3; D is ambiguous. Trimming cost V 3 bases and J 0 bases, with 7 bases left between them. Germline V gene data show CDR1 as MDHEN and CDR2 as SYDVKM. CDR3 length equals 14 residues. CDR3 region: CASSFPPSTDTQYF. CDR3 DNA sequence: TGTGCCAGCAGTTTCCCCCCTAGCACAGATACGCAGTATTTT.

In its sample, this clone was seen a few times. The chain couples TRBV5-6 to TRBJ2-3; 10 bases agree with TRBD1. This CDR3 comprises 14 residues. The trim removed 4 bases at V and 4 bases at J, leaving 3 bases unmatched. The germline V gene has CDR1 SGHDT and CDR2 YYEEEE. The CDR3 is CASSGTGASDTQYF. For the CDR3, the DNA is TGTGCCAGCAGCGGGACAGGGGCTTCAGATACGCAGTATTTT.

This clone was picked up a small number of times. This chain connects TRBV4-1 to TRBJ1-2; D is uncertain. The CDR3 is made up of 14 amino acids. V was pared by 0 bases and J by 4 bases, with 9 bases between. Germline V gene lookup returns CDR1 MGHRA and CDR2 YSYEKL. CDR3 in DNA: TGCGCCAGCAGCCAAGAGAATACACCCTATGGCTACACCTTC. Its protein product is CASSQENTPYGYTF.